One and the same sample provided the 27 T cell receptor beta chains below, sequenced in a study of monozygotic twins with cystic fibrosis. Some clones are missing from TCRdb's copy, which holds only in-frame ones; the method was immunoSEQ multiplex PCR. This sample has some 33,000 clones; around 90% occur once, and the top ten carry roughly 0.2%. Material for sequencing was blood. These receptors all come from a boy aged 2-9 years with cystic fibrosis.

CDR3: CASSPRAGSNTGELFF. The CDR3 DNA follows: TGTGCCAGCTCACCAAGGGCAGGTTCGAACACCGGGGAGCTGTTTTTT. The gene calls are TRBV18 and TRBJ2-2; no firm D call. CDR1 is KGHSH, CDR2 LQKENI, per germline. CDR3 length: 16 residues. V lost 2 bases, J lost 0 bases, and 10 bases lay in between. Complete variable domain (other parts from reference TRBV18 and TRBJ2-2): NAGVMQNPRHLVRRRGQEARLRCSPMKGHSHVYWYRQLPEEGLKFMVYLQKENIIDESGMPKERFSAEFPKEGPSILRIQQVVRGDSAAYFCASSPRAGSNTGELFFGEGSRLTVL.

The chain couples TRBV18 to TRBJ2-3; no definite D call. The CDR3 extends over 13 amino acids. Trimming pared 0 bases from V and 3 bases from J, leaving 4 bases between. Germline loops: CDR1 KGHSH, CDR2 LQKENI. The CDR3 reads CASSPPITDTQYF. CDR3 coding DNA: TGTGCCAGCTCACCACCGATTACAGATACGCAGTATTTT.

V usage is TRBV6-6 and J usage is TRBJ1-2; TRBD1 is a possible D gene (5 bases). CDR1 and CDR2 from the germline V gene are MNHNY and SVGAGI (reference sequence). This CDR3 is built from 12 residues. The V and J ends lost 5 bases and 6 bases respectively, with 10 bases between them. The CDR3 loop is CASSPTADGYTF. DNA of the CDR3: TGTGCCAGCAGTCCGACAGCGGATGGCTACACCTTC.

This clone has just one count. This chain uses TRBV6-1 with TRBJ2-7; a possible D gene is TRBD1 (6 bases). V was cut by 4 bases and J by 2 bases, with 12 bases left in between. This CDR3 has 14 residues. Germline values: CDR1 MNHNS, CDR2 SASEGT. CDR3 sequence: CASSGNRATYEQYF. The CDR3 DNA sequence: TGTGCCAGCAGTGGAAACAGGGCCACCTACGAGCAGTACTTC.

CDR3 sequence: CASSLYRNTEAFF. The CDR3 nucleotides are TGTGCCAGCAGTCTTTACAGGAACACTGAAGCTTTCTTT. The V call is TRBV6-1, the J call TRBJ1-1; D call uncertain. Germline CDR1 MNHNS, CDR2 SASEGT. The CDR3 runs to 13 residues. V lost 5 bases to trimming and J lost 1 base, with 8 bases between them.

V usage is TRBV7-9 and J usage is TRBJ2-5, with TRBD1 as a possible D gene (6 bases). Looked up from germline, CDR1 is SEHNR and CDR2 is FQNEAQ (reference sequence). The CDR3 extends over 13 amino acids. V lost 5 bases to trimming and J lost 4 bases, with 11 bases between them. The CDR3 region has the DNA TGTGCCAGCAGCCACACAGGGTTAGAGACCCAGTACTTC. It is translated as CASSHTGLETQYF.

The chain carries TRBV5-1 and TRBJ1-2, with D possibly TRBD1 on 5 matching bases. CDR1 and CDR2 from the germline V gene are SGHRS and YFSETQ. The CDR3 is made up of 13 amino acids. The ends were cut back, 4 bases at V and 8 bases at J, with 15 bases in the middle. The DNA for the CDR3 is TGCGCCAGCAGCGCCACGGGGGAGTGGGGCTACACCTTC. Translating it yields CASSATGEWGYTF.

The chain carries TRBV7-9 and TRBJ2-5; D not resolved. CDR1 SEHNR and CDR2 FQNEAQ come from the germline V gene (reference sequence). This CDR3 spans 14 amino acids. Trimming took 1 base from V and 2 from J, leaving 8 bases between them. CDR3 in amino acids: CASSLDVAQETQYF. In DNA form, the CDR3 reads TGTGCCAGCAGCTTAGATGTTGCGCAAGAGACCCAGTACTTC.

The chain recombines TRBV6-5 with TRBJ1-5, with TRBD1 matching over 7 bases. The ends lost 5 bases at V and 7 bases at J; junction bases unmatched: 5. The CDR3 is 13 amino acids. CDR1 and CDR2 (germline): MNHEY, SVGAGI. Here the CDR3 reads CASSPDREQPQHF. In DNA form, the CDR3 reads TGTGCCAGCAGTCCCGACAGGGAACAGCCCCAGCATTTT.

The chain couples TRBV6-1 to TRBJ1-2, with D possibly matching TRBD1 (6 bases). Germline CDR1 reads MNHNS; CDR2 reads SASEGT. The V gene lost 4 bases and the J gene lost 8 bases, with 11 bases spanning the gap. The CDR3 has 12 amino acids. In DNA, the CDR3 is TGTGCCAGCAGTGGAACAGGGTTCGGCTACACCTTC. Translating gives CASSGTGFGYTF.

The V gene is TRBV5-6, the J gene TRBJ1-1; perhaps TRBD1 as D (5 bases). V was clipped by 0 bases and J by 3 bases, with 12 bases between them. The CDR3 has 15 amino acids. Germline assignment: CDR1 SGHDT and CDR2 YYEEEE. CDR3: CASSLAGGWDTEAFF. DNA of the CDR3: TGTGCCAGCAGCTTGGCTGGGGGATGGGACACTGAAGCTTTCTTT.

The chain uses TRBV14 and TRBJ1-1, with TRBD1 as a possible D gene (5 bases). The CDR3 spans 14 residues. Germline values: CDR1 SGHDN, CDR2 FVKESK. V dropped 4 bases and J dropped 6 bases, with 15 bases sitting between them. CDR3 sequence reads: CASSPRGGWSEAFF. CDR3 nucleotide sequence: TGTGCCAGCAGCCCTCGTGGGGGATGGTCTGAAGCTTTCTTT.

This chain connects TRBV7-8 to TRBJ1-3, with 10 bases that match TRBD1. Germline V gene data show CDR1 as SGHVS and CDR2 as FQNEAQ. The CDR3 is made up of 14 amino acids. The J segment lost 4 bases and the V segment lost 3 bases, leaving 0 bases of the junction unmatched. CDR3 in DNA: TGTGCCAGCAGCTTGGGACAGGGGGGAAACACCATATATTTT. Residues: CASSLGQGGNTIYF.

The CDR3 DNA follows: TGTGCCAGCAGCTTGGGGCTAGCGGGGACTTACGAGCAGTACTTC. The encoded protein is CASSLGLAGTYEQYF. The chain recombines TRBV5-4 with TRBJ2-7, with 9 bases matching TRBD2. The CDR3 length is 15 residues. The junction had 5 bases not matched to a gene; V was cut back by 0 bases and J by 4 bases. The V gene's germline CDR1 is SGHNT and CDR2 YYREEE (reference sequence).

J is TRBJ1-3 and V is TRBV9; D is perhaps TRBD1 (6 bases). Per the germline V gene, CDR1 is SGDLS and CDR2 is YYNGEE. The ends were cut back, 0 bases at V and 2 bases at J, with 12 bases in the middle. CDR3 length equals 16 residues. CDR3 amino acids: CASSVGGGAAGNTIYF. The CDR3 DNA sequence: TGTGCCAGCAGCGTAGGTGGGGGCGCAGCTGGAAACACCATATATTTT.

The chain recombines TRBV4-1 with TRBJ2-7; D uncertain. The germline V gene has CDR1 MGHRA and CDR2 YSYEKL. CDR3 size: 15 residues. Trimming pared 0 bases from V and 0 bases from J, leaving 9 bases between. This CDR3 is CASSQDIQISYEQYF. DNA for the CDR3: TGCGCCAGCAGCCAAGATATTCAGATCTCCTACGAGCAGTACTTC.

This clone was found a few times. The chain carries TRBV2 and TRBJ1-6; possibly TRBD1 for D (6 bases). CDR1 and CDR2 (germline): SNHLY, FYNNEI. This CDR3 is 15 amino acids long. Trimming pared 3 bases from V and 10 bases from J, leaving 16 bases between. Here the CDR3 DNA reads TGTGCCAGCAGTGATTGGGGGCCACCCAACTCACCCCTCCACTTT. It codes for CASSDWGPPNSPLHF.

This chain joins TRBV27 and TRBJ2-7, with D maybe TRBD1 (5 bases). Germline V CDR1 and CDR2: MNHEY, SMNVEV (reference sequence). Trimming removed 5 bases from V and 0 bases from J, with 8 bases in between. The CDR3 consists of 13 residues. CDR3 in DNA: TGTGCCAGCAGTCTAGGGGACTCCTACGAGCAGTACTTC. The encoded protein is CASSLGDSYEQYF.

The rearrangement links TRBV29-1 to TRBJ1-2, with a possible D match to TRBD1 (6 bases). The CDR3 sequence is 13 residues long. Looked up from germline, CDR1 is SQVTM and CDR2 is ANQGSEA. V was clipped by 4 bases and J by 3 bases, with 12 bases between them. CDR3 loop: CSVVTGVDYGYTF. CDR3 nucleotides: TGCAGCGTTGTGACAGGCGTTGACTATGGCTACACCTTC.

This rearrangement joins TRBV6-5 to TRBJ2-7; either TRBD1 or TRBD2 may supply D (5 bases each). Looked up from germline, CDR1 is MNHEY and CDR2 is SVGAGI. CDR3 length equals 14 residues. The ends were cut back, 5 bases at V and 3 bases at J, with 14 bases in the middle. CDR3 sequence reads: CASSPRQGRYEQYF. The DNA for the CDR3 is TGTGCCAGCAGTCCCCGGCAGGGACGCTACGAGCAGTACTTC.

The chain has TRBV5-1 and TRBJ2-3; 8 bases line up with TRBD2. The V segment lost 2 bases and the J segment 2 bases; nucleotides outside the gene matches: 4. Germline CDR1 and CDR2: SGHRS and YFSETQ. The length of the CDR3 is 15 residues. The CDR3: CASSFSGEITDTQYF. CDR3 nucleotides: TGCGCCAGCAGCTTTAGCGGGGAGATCACAGATACGCAGTATTTT.

This rearrangement joins TRBV6-5 to TRBJ2-5; D might be TRBD1 or TRBD2, each matching 5 bases. V was pared by 2 bases and J by 1 base, with 8 bases between. Germline-derived CDR1 and CDR2 are MNHEY and SVGAGI. CDR3 size: 14 residues. The CDR3 DNA reads as TGTGCCAGCAGTTACGACGGGGCCCAAGAGACCCAGTACTTC. This encodes CASSYDGAQETQYF.

V and J are TRBV5-1 and TRBJ2-5, with TRBD2 as a possible D gene (5 bases). Trimming left V 0 bases short and J 4 bases short, with 7 bases between. The CDR3 consists of 13 residues. Looked up from germline, CDR1 is SGHRS and CDR2 is YFSETQ. CDR3 sequence: CASSLGSAETQYF. CDR3 DNA sequence: TGCGCCAGCAGCTTGGGTAGCGCAGAGACCCAGTACTTC. Drawing the rest from reference TRBV5-1 and TRBJ2-5, the complete variable domain is KAGVTQTPRYLIKTRGQQVTLSCSPISGHRSVSWYQQTPGQGLQFLFEYFSETQRNKGNFPGRFSGRQFSNSRSEMNVSTLELGDSALYLCASSLGSAETQYFGPGTRLLVL.

The J gene is TRBJ2-7, the V gene TRBV6-5; the D is unclear. Deletions cut 0 bases from V and 3 bases from J, with 3 bases between. The CDR3 runs to 12 residues. Germline assignment: CDR1 MNHEY and CDR2 SVGAGI. CDR3 nucleotides: TGTGCCAGCAGTTACTCGTACTACGAGCAGTACTTC. Protein product: CASSYSYYEQYF.

The rearrangement uses TRBV29-1 and TRBJ1-1; the D is unclear. The germline gives CDR1 SQVTM, CDR2 ANQGSEA. The CDR3 covers 11 residues. Deletions cut 5 bases from V and 1 base from J, with 5 bases between. The CDR3 sequence is CSVIPNTEAFF. The CDR3 DNA follows: TGCAGCGTTATTCCGAACACTGAAGCTTTCTTT. The full variable domain, completed using reference TRBV29-1 and TRBJ1-1, is SAVISQKPSRDICQRGTSLTIQCQVDSQVTMMFWYRQQPGQSLTLIATANQGSEATYESGFVIDKFPISRPNLTFSTLTVSNMSPEDSSIYLCSVIPNTEAFFGQGTRLTVV.

The chain employs TRBV5-1 and TRBJ1-1; 8 nucleotides line up with TRBD1. V trimming: 4 bases; J trimming: 5 bases; junction bases outside the gene matches: 7. The CDR3 length is 14 residues. CDR1 is SGHRS and CDR2 is YFSETQ in the germline V gene. DNA for the CDR3: TGCGCCAGCAGCCATGGACAGGGTATAACTGAAGCTTTCTTT. Amino acid sequence: CASSHGQGITEAFF.

The rearrangement joins TRBV10-3 to TRBJ1-2; D gene uncertain. This CDR3 comprises 15 residues. Germline values: CDR1 ENHRY, CDR2 SYGVKD. V dropped 4 bases and J dropped 1 base, with 13 bases sitting between them. The CDR3 DNA reads as TGTGCCATCAGTGGATGGCAGGAGCTTAACTATGGCTACACCTTC. Protein sequence: CAISGWQELNYGYTF.